Listed below are T cell receptor beta chains from one sample, sequenced in a study of neurological immune-mediated disorders. TCRdb used MiXCR to reprocess the 5' RACE reads, holding one entry per CDR3 protein. Of 20,000 to 25,000 distinct CDR3 sequences listed, approximately 6.2% were seen once; the top ten hold roughly 40%. The sequenced sample was CD8+ T cells from blood. These receptors were taken from a young man in good health. Each CDR3 is given with its conserved first and last residue. The D gene is left open where the match is weak. The size entry is marked missing in some rows and otherwise reads once, few, many or a size class.

v_gene,len,j_gene,d_gene,abundance,CDR3nt,CDR3aa
TRBV5-1,15,TRBJ1-1,-,many,TGCGCCAGCAGCTTGGAAGGGTCGGGGGGAACTGAAGCTTTCTTT,CASSLEGSGGTEAFF
TRBV5-1,12,TRBJ2-5,-,many,TGCGCCAGCAGCTTGGTTCCGGGACCGCAGTACTTC,CASSLVPGPQYF
TRBV19,15,TRBJ1-3,-,-,TGTGCCAGTATTACGGGACACCGCTCTGGAAACACCATATATTTT,CASITGHRSGNTIYF
TRBV4-1,13,TRBJ1-1,-,many,TGCGCCAGCAGCCCGTGGGAGAGCACTGAAGCTTTCTTT,CASSPWESTEAFF
TRBV7-6,17,TRBJ2-1,TRBD2,many,TGTGCCAGCAGCTACGGACCCGCTAGCGGGGGGCTGGGGGAGCAGTTCTTC,CASSYGPASGGLGEQFF
TRBV3-1,16,TRBJ2-1,TRBD2,many,TGTGCCAGCAGCTCTCTGGGGGGGGTGGCCTACAATGAGCAGTTCTTC,CASSSLGGVAYNEQFF
TRBV9,13,TRBJ2-5,-,many,TGTGCCAGCAGCGAACCACGCCAGGAGACCCAGTACTTC,CASSEPRQETQYF
TRBV4-1,16,TRBJ2-2,TRBD2,many,TGCGCCAGCAGCCAAGCGGGGGGGGGAATAACCGGGGAGCTGTTTTTT,CASSQAGGGITGELFF
TRBV12-3/TRBV12-4,13,TRBJ1-6,TRBD1,many,TGTGCCAGCACCCTGACAGGGGTTTCACCCCTCCACTTT,CASTLTGVSPLHF
TRBV7-9,14,TRBJ1-5,TRBD1,many,TGTGCCAGCAGCTTAGGACAGGGAAGTCAGCCCCAGCATTTT,CASSLGQGSQPQHF
TRBV3-1,17,TRBJ2-1,-,many,TGTGCCAGCAGCCAAGATCCCCAGCGGGTGGGTCACAATGAGCAGTTCTTC,CASSQDPQRVGHNEQFF
TRBV7-9,16,TRBJ2-7,-,many,TGTGCCAGCAGCCCTAAGGAGGGACCGGGGATTCACGAGCAGTACTTC,CASSPKEGPGIHEQYF
TRBV6-6,14,TRBJ1-1,TRBD1,many,TGTGCCAGCAGGCGGACAGGGGGCGACACTGAAGCTTTCTTT,CASRRTGGDTEAFF
TRBV4-1,15,TRBJ1-5,-,many,TGCGCCAGCAGCCAAGCCTCGGGGTTCAATCAGCCCCAGCATTTT,CASSQASGFNQPQHF
TRBV27,13,TRBJ2-1,-,many,TGTGCCAGTTCGGGAGATTTCGGAGGCGTGCAGTTCTTC,CASSGDFGGVQFF
TRBV14,13,TRBJ2-2,-,many,TGTGCCAGCAGCGACAGTCGACCCGGGGAGCTGTTTTTT,CASSDSRPGELFF
TRBV7-9,14,TRBJ2-3,TRBD1,many,TGTGCCAGCAGTCCGGGACAGGGTACAGATACGCAGTATTTT,CASSPGQGTDTQYF
TRBV6-5,13,TRBJ2-1,-,many,TGTGCCAGCAGCCTAACACTCCGGGGTGAGCAGTTCTTC,CASSLTLRGEQFF
TRBV20-1,17,TRBJ1-6,TRBD1,many,TGCAGTGCTAGAGGAGGTGGGACAGGGGGTGCAAATTCACCCCTCCACTTT,CSARGGGTGGANSPLHF
TRBV6-5,13,TRBJ1-4,-,many,TGTGCCAGCAGTTACAACAGGAATGAAAAACTGTTTTTT,CASSYNRNEKLFF